These 26 T cell receptor beta chains were sequenced from one sample in a study of PD-1 blockade in classical Hodgkin lymphoma. This table comes from immunoSEQ multiplex PCR, and its TCRdb copy is limited to in-frame clones, with some not included. Of 30,000 to 40,000 clones in the sample, over 65% were seen once. All patients experienced relapse after autologous stem cell transplantation, and brentuximab vedotin exposure was variable. The input for sequencing was peripheral blood mononuclear cells (PBMCs), taken before the second cycle of nivolumab. The origin of the receptors is a human donor with classical Hodgkin lymphoma.

A single count supports this clone. The CDR3 DNA reads as TGTGCCAGCAGCTTAGTACAGGGACCCTCCTACGAGCAGTACTTC. Translated, it gives CASSLVQGPSYEQYF. V gene TRBV7-8 combines with J gene TRBJ2-7; tentatively, D is TRBD1 (6 bases). The germline V and J ends were trimmed by 1 base and 0 bases, with 10 bases remaining between them. Germline V gene lookup returns CDR1 SGHVS and CDR2 FQNEAQ. The CDR3 is 15 residues long.

The chain recombines TRBV29-1 with TRBJ2-5, with D possibly TRBD2 on 5 matching bases. V lost 4 bases, J lost 11 bases, and 17 bases lay in between. From germline, CDR1 is SQVTM and CDR2 ANQGSEA. The CDR3 loop spans 12 amino acids. In DNA form, the CDR3 reads TGCAGCGTTGTTATTGGGAGTTTGGAGCAGTACTTC. This codes for CSVVIGSLEQYF.

This sequence joins TRBV7-2 and TRBJ2-3; 9 nucleotides match TRBD1. Germline V lookup: CDR1 SGHTA, CDR2 FQGNSA. The V gene end was trimmed by 5 bases and the J gene end by 5 bases; junction bases not matched to a gene: 5. The length of the CDR3 is 14 residues. CDR3 nucleotides: TGTGCCAGCAGCGTGGACAGGGGTGGAGATACGCAGTATTTT. It yields the protein CASSVDRGGDTQYF.

V is TRBV14 and J is TRBJ2-7, with D uncertain. Per the germline V gene, CDR1 is SGHDN and CDR2 is FVKESK. The CDR3 is made up of 13 amino acids. The ends were cut back, 4 bases at V and 2 bases at J, with 9 bases in the middle. CDR3: CASSPQIAYEQYF. DNA for the CDR3: TGTGCCAGCAGCCCGCAGATAGCCTACGAGCAGTACTTC.

The CDR3 sequence: CASSPARQVTDTQYF. CDR3 DNA sequence: TGTGCCAGCAGTCCAGCTAGGCAGGTCACAGATACGCAGTATTTT. The V call is TRBV9, the J call TRBJ2-3, with no clear D. Trimming stripped 5 bases from V and 2 bases from J, with 15 bases between. Germline-derived CDR1 and CDR2 are SGDLS and YYNGEE. This CDR3 region has 15 residues.

This clone was seen only once. The chain links TRBV5-1 to TRBJ2-5; either TRBD1 or TRBD2 may supply D (6 bases each). The CDR3 sequence is 17 residues long. In germline, CDR1 is SGHRS, CDR2 YFSETQ. V was shortened by 0 bases and J by 1 base, with 16 bases between the two germline ends. The CDR3 nucleotides are TGCGCCAGCAGCTTGGACCCACCGGGGGCCTTCCAAGAGACCCAGTACTTC. It translates to CASSLDPPGAFQETQYF. Combining the CDR3 with reference TRBV5-1 and TRBJ2-5 gives the whole variable domain KAGVTQTPRYLIKTRGQQVTLSCSPISGHRSVSWYQQTPGQGLQFLFEYFSETQRNKGNFPGRFSGRQFSNSRSEMNVSTLELGDSALYLCASSLDPPGAFQETQYFGPGTRLLVL.

The V and J genes are TRBV27 and TRBJ2-7; perhaps TRBD2 as D (6 bases). CDR3 length: 14 residues. V lost 5 bases, J lost 1 base, and 12 bases lay in between. Germline CDR1 MNHEY, CDR2 SMNVEV (reference sequence). CDR3: CASSPTGGSYEQYF. The DNA for the CDR3 is TGTGCCAGCAGTCCAACCGGGGGTTCCTACGAGCAGTACTTC.

The chain is built from TRBV4-3 and TRBJ2-1, with D perhaps TRBD2 (5 bases). From germline, CDR1 is LGHNA and CDR2 YSLEER. V dropped 3 bases and J dropped 8 bases, with 14 bases sitting between them. The CDR3 is 14 amino acids. In nucleotides, the CDR3 is TGCGCCAGCAGCCAGATTATCGGAGGCTATGAGCAGTTCTTC. Amino acid sequence: CASSQIIGGYEQFF.

The chain couples TRBV5-1 to TRBJ1-1, with a tentative D call TRBD1 (5 bases). The V end was cut by 4 bases, the J end by 1 base, with 14 bases between. The CDR3 runs 15 residues. Germline loops: CDR1 SGHRS, CDR2 YFSETQ. The CDR3 DNA reads as TGCGCCAGCAGCGACCAGGGATGGGGGAACACTGAAGCTTTCTTT. It translates to CASSDQGWGNTEAFF.

This clone showed up just once. This chain joins TRBV7-2 and TRBJ2-1; 7 nucleotides align to TRBD2. V dropped 8 bases and J dropped 2; count of bases not matched to a gene: 12. Germline V CDR1 and CDR2: SGHTA, FQGNSA. The CDR3 extends over 16 amino acids. The CDR3 coding sequence is TGTGCCAGCCTCCGTGGGGGGGGGTTTACCTACAATGAGCAGTTCTTC. It encodes CASLRGGGFTYNEQFF.

The chain employs TRBV6-1 and TRBJ1-2; TRBD1 might be the D (5 bases). Deletions cut 7 bases from V and 0 bases from J, with 12 bases between. Germline V gives CDR1 MNHNS, CDR2 SASEGT. The CDR3 length is 14 residues. The CDR3 here is CASKPGPSNYGYTF. Written as DNA, the CDR3 is TGTGCCAGCAAACCGGGACCCTCTAACTATGGCTACACCTTC.

The rearrangement links TRBV7-9 to TRBJ1-2, with D unresolved. The CDR3 extends over 12 amino acids. CDR1 and CDR2 (germline): SEHNR, FQNEAQ (reference sequence). Trimming took 6 bases from V and 2 from J, leaving 7 bases between them. The CDR3 sequence is CASSDRNYGYTF. CDR3 nucleotide sequence: TGTGCCAGCAGTGATCGGAACTATGGCTACACCTTC.

The chain has TRBV4-3 and TRBJ2-1; D possibly uses TRBD1 or TRBD2 (5 bases each). The CDR3 length is 16 residues. Between the trimmed V and J ends, which lost 1 base and 2 bases, there was a span of 12 bases. The germline V gene encodes CDR1 LGHNA and CDR2 YSLEER. CDR3 DNA sequence: TGCGCCAGCAGCCAAGGAGTACCGGGGCCCTACAATGAGCAGTTCTTC. Translating gives CASSQGVPGPYNEQFF.

The chain links TRBV7-2 to TRBJ1-6; 9 bases fit TRBD1. V trimming: 4 bases; J trimming: 7 bases; junction bases outside the gene matches: 8. This CDR3 has 16 residues. Germline CDR1 SGHTA, CDR2 FQGNSA. Written as DNA, the CDR3 is TGTGCCAGCAGCTCACCACAGGGGGCGCAAAATTCACCCCTCCACTTT. This gives the protein CASSSPQGAQNSPLHF.

The J gene is TRBJ2-7, the V gene TRBV19; 10 positions agree with TRBD2. The length of the CDR3 is 14 residues. The germline V gene encodes CDR1 LNHDA and CDR2 SQIVND (reference sequence). J was trimmed by 2 bases and V by 6 bases; bases with no gene match: 4. Here the CDR3 DNA reads TGTGCCAGTAGACCTAGCGGGGGACCCTACGAGCAGTACTTC. This codes for CASRPSGGPYEQYF.

In its sample, this clone was seen a few times. V and J are TRBV6-6 and TRBJ1-2; 8 nucleotides align to TRBD1. The J segment lost 3 bases and the V segment lost 5 bases, leaving 5 bases of the junction unmatched. The germline V gene encodes CDR1 MNHNY and CDR2 SVGAGI (reference sequence). The CDR3 extends over 14 amino acids. The DNA of the CDR3 is TGTGCCAGCAGTCCGACGGGACAGGACTATGGCTACACCTTC. Its protein product is CASSPTGQDYGYTF.

The V call is TRBV7-8, the J call TRBJ2-5; D possibly corresponds to TRBD2 (5 bases). Germline CDR1 SGHVS, CDR2 FQNEAQ. The CDR3 covers 11 residues. V was trimmed by 4 bases and J by 7 bases, leaving 7 bases between them. This chain's CDR3 is CASSYGGTQYF. In nucleotides, the CDR3 is TGTGCCAGCAGCTACGGAGGGACCCAGTACTTC.

The chain is built from TRBV10-3 and TRBJ2-5; D call uncertain. Germline CDR1 ENHRY, CDR2 SYGVKD. The ends were cut back, 0 bases at V and 5 bases at J, with 10 bases in the middle. The CDR3 is 14 residues long. CDR3 loop: CAISESPDGETQYF. The CDR3 DNA is TGTGCCATCAGTGAGTCGCCCGACGGGGAGACCCAGTACTTC.

This chain uses TRBV7-2 with TRBJ1-1; D unclear. V was cut by 2 bases and J by 0 bases, with 10 bases left in between. Germline CDR1 and CDR2: SGHTA and FQGNSA. The CDR3 contains 15 residues. In DNA, the CDR3 is TGTGCCAGCAGCTTAAGCAGAGAAATGAACACTGAAGCTTTCTTT. As protein: CASSLSREMNTEAFF.

The count of this clone is one. The chain uses TRBV5-5 and TRBJ1-1; D call uncertain. V lost 4 bases, J lost 5 bases, and 12 bases lay in between. Germline values: CDR1 SGHKS, CDR2 YYEKEE (reference sequence). CDR3 length: 13 residues. The CDR3 DNA follows: TGTGCCAGCAGCCCGCAAGGGCAAACTGAAGCTTTCTTT. The encoded protein is CASSPQGQTEAFF.

This rearrangement joins TRBV19 to TRBJ1-5, with D possibly TRBD1 on 5 matching bases. Germline-derived CDR1 and CDR2 are LNHDA and SQIVND (reference sequence). The CDR3 covers 12 residues. V lost 10 bases and J lost 4, with 11 bases in between. The DNA of the CDR3 is TGTGCCATTGGGACCTTAAATCAGCCCCAGCATTTT. It codes for CAIGTLNQPQHF. Based on the CDR3 plus reference TRBV19 and TRBJ1-5, the full variable domain is DGGITQSPKYLFRKEGQNVTLSCEQNLNHDAMYWYRQDPGQGLRLIYYSQIVNDFQKGDIAEGYSVSREKKESFPLTVTSAQKNPTAFYLCAIGTLNQPQHFGDGTRLSIL.

A single count supports this clone. The rearrangement joins TRBV4-1 to TRBJ2-3; 10 nucleotides align to TRBD1. V lost 3 bases and J lost 6; bases outside the gene matches: 12. The CDR3 consists of 17 residues. CDR1 and CDR2 (germline): MGHRA, YSYEKL. The CDR3 protein is CASSQALRQGASDTQYF. CDR3 coding DNA: TGCGCCAGCAGCCAGGCCCTGAGACAGGGGGCCTCGGATACGCAGTATTTT.

This chain joins TRBV5-1 and TRBJ2-1, with D possibly called TRBD1 or TRBD2 (5 bases each). The V gene lost 4 bases and the J gene lost 6 bases, with 17 bases spanning the gap. Germline assignment: CDR1 SGHRS and CDR2 YFSETQ. This CDR3 comprises 15 residues. This CDR3 reads CASSTGGLGPNEQFF. CDR3 nucleotide sequence: TGCGCCAGCAGCACTGGGGGTTTGGGGCCCAATGAGCAGTTCTTC.

This chain joins TRBV2 and TRBJ1-6; D is possibly TRBD1 (5 bases). There are 15 residues in the CDR3. V dropped 3 bases and J dropped 13 bases, with 19 bases sitting between them. Germline V lookup: CDR1 SNHLY, CDR2 FYNNEI. The CDR3 spells CASSEFGQGGSPLHF. In DNA form, the CDR3 reads TGTGCCAGCAGTGAGTTTGGGCAGGGCGGTTCGCCCCTCCACTTT.

V usage is TRBV19 and J usage is TRBJ2-7, with D possibly TRBD1 on 7 matching bases. Trimming shortened V by 1 base and J by 6 bases, and 13 bases separated the two germline ends. The CDR3 extends over 14 amino acids. Germline values: CDR1 LNHDA, CDR2 SQIVND (reference sequence). CDR3 sequence (DNA): TGTGCCAGTAGTATAGTTGGCAGGGGGGCCGAGCAGTACTTC. This encodes CASSIVGRGAEQYF.

The chain has TRBV5-1 and TRBJ2-5; maybe TRBD1 (5 bases). Trimming took off 4 bases at V and 5 bases at J, with 15 bases between the two ends. CDR1 and CDR2 from the germline V gene are SGHRS and YFSETQ. This CDR3 spans 14 amino acids. The CDR3 DNA is TGCGCCAGCAGCACCCGACAGCTAATGGAGACCCAGTACTTC. Protein product: CASSTRQLMETQYF.